This TCR beta chain was sequenced for a study of T cells after yellow fever vaccination. Study-wide context: Those fractions that held only low numbers of cells were prepared using the SMART-Seq v4 Ultra Low Input RNA kit.

This clonotype was found many times. Antigen unknown. Germline V gene data show CDR1 as LGHDT and CDR2 as YNNKEL (reference sequence). Trimming removed 5 bases at V and 5 bases at J, with 10 bases between. The CDR3 runs to 13 residues. TCRdb independently ran MiXCR on the 5' RACE reads; one entry per CDR3 protein. The sample contains around 330,000 distinct CDR3 sequences, 3% to 4.5% of which appear only once. Study findings and constraints: Clonotypes appearing in both CD4 and CD8 compartments existed, and their share was small. Repertoires sorted by FACS could include abundant clonotypes that are contaminants from the bulk population. Most clones from primary vaccination were detected again post-booster (approximately 96% CD4, 70% to 90% CD8).

This receptor was taken from a man aged 18 to 29 who received the YFV17D yellow fever vaccine. The starting material was PBMCs, obtained on the day of the yellow fever booster vaccination. This chain uses TRBV3-1 with TRBJ2-1, with no clear D. Here the CDR3 DNA reads TGTGCCAGCAGCACACGGTCGGACAATGAGCAGTTCTTC. This translates into CASSTRSDNEQFF.